This entry describes one T cell receptor beta chain. This clone was recorded only once. Which antigen it targets is not known. No qualities accompany the bases; no much larger clone lies one base away. The immunoSEQ Assay, which relies on bias-controlled multiplex PCR amplification of genomic DNA, was used to profile TCRbeta CDR3 regions. The authors' pipeline ran thus. The absolute abundance of each unique TCRbeta CDR3 region was quantified after sequences were collapsed and filtered. Differential abundance was tested with two models: a binomial (Fisher-equivalent) model and a beta-binomial model that adds time-dependent variance fitted from healthy donors. Any clone with fewer than 5 combined templates was excluded, and a clone was called differentially abundant if its Benjamini-Hochberg FDR was below 0.01. Using the form v = (b*log(k)+a)^2, the beta-binomial variance was modeled as a function of the total template count across the two samples. TCRdb stores this immuneACCESS table with in-frame sequences only. Part of the clones is absent; in the studies checked, under half of the shortfall reflects unresolved V genes, and no reason is known for the rest. For V, J and clone size, that table is used; D and trimming come from the DNA. In all, the sample holds over 80,000 clones, and roughly 86% of those were seen once. Of the sample, 5.6% falls within the top ten clones.

The data belong to a study of identifying expanded T cells in peripheral blood (dated by TCRdb to about 2019). Describing the broader study: Technical replicates were generated by sequencing separate aliquots of the same genomic DNA pool, with four replicates compared pairwise. Study-wide findings and limitations: It was expected by the authors that biological variance in healthy repertoires might increase further over much longer intervals, such as months to years. Approximately 1.2 differentially abundant clones were flagged by the binomial model between technical replicates, whereas about 16 and 19 were flagged over approximately two weeks and four weeks, respectively. In all healthy donors, the variance in clone template counts between samples taken two weeks apart rose significantly as total template count increased. Across all healthy-donor time intervals, the beta-binomial model significantly cut both the number of clones called differentially abundant and the false-positive rate.

During the collection period, no infections or other immune events were recorded for the healthy donors. Blood repertoires from healthy donors were used as a training cohort for calibrating time-dependent variance in a beta-binomial model of differential abundance of T-cell clones. There were about 10 healthy donors in the training cohort, of whom 3 were female and 7 were male. Donor ages ranged from roughly 29 to 64 years, with an average of 43 years. Whole blood, obtained from a commercial supplier, was collected from each healthy donor at three time points spaced approximately two weeks apart. For immunosequencing, genomic DNA was extracted from unsorted whole blood. From the cysteine through the phenylalanine, the CDR3 covers 13 amino acids. Kept here is only the CDR3 DNA, which spans 39 bases and is read in frame from base 1. As encoded in the germline V gene, CDR1 is SGHDT while CDR2 is YYEEEE. Trimming takes 3 bases from V and 2 bases from J, and the germline ends sit 8 bases apart.

The sequence is built from TRBV5-6 and TRBJ2-5, with TRBD1 tentatively as D gene (6 bases match). The receptor's source is a person aged 18 to 75 in good health. The sequenced sample consisted of blood. The nucleotides are TGTGCCAGCAGCTCTGACAGGCAAGAGACCCAGTACTTC. Its product reads: CASSSDRQETQYF.